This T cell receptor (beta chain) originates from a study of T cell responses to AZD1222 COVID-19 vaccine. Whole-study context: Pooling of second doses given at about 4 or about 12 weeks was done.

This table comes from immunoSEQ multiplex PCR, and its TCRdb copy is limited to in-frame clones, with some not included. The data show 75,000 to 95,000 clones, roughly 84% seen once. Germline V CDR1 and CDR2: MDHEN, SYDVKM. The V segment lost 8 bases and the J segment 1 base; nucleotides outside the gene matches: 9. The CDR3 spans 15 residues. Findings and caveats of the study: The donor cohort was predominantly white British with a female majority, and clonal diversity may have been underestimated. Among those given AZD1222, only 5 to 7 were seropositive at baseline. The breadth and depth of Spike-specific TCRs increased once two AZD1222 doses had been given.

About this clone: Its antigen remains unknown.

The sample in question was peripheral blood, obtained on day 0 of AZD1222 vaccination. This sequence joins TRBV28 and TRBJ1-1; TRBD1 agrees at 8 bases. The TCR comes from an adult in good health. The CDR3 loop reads CASPPQGTGNTEAFF. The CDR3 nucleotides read TGTGCCAGCCCCCCCCAGGGGACAGGGAACACTGAAGCTTTCTTT.